Below, 19 T cell receptor beta chains from the same sample are listed, as sequenced in a study of T cells in Graves' hyperthyroidism and ophthalmopathy. TCR beta CDR3 regions were amplified from RNA. The study used the HTBI primer set for a first-round RT-PCR of the TCR CDR3. TCRdb re-called the multiplex PCR reads with MiXCR, one entry per CDR3 protein. The repertoire holds about 350,000 distinct CDR3 sequences, about a sixth seen once, with about a sixth in the top ten. What was sequenced was blood. These receptors all stem from a woman aged 40-49 years with Graves' ophthalmopathy.

This clonotype has at least ten counts. V gene TRBV4-1 combines with J gene TRBJ2-7; weak D call: TRBD2 (6 bases). CDR1 is MGHRA, CDR2 YSYEKL, per germline. The CDR3 loop spans 17 amino acids. Trimming cost V 0 bases and J 2 bases, with 17 bases left between them. CDR3 residues: CASSQEGLANNPYEQYF. CDR3 sequence (DNA): TGCGCCAGCAGCCAAGAAGGCCTAGCGAATAATCCCTACGAGCAGTACTTC.

This clonotype was counted ten times or more. V is TRBV6-1 and J is TRBJ2-2; 7 nucleotides line up with TRBD1. The CDR3 is made up of 15 amino acids. The V segment lost 3 bases and the J segment 6 bases; nucleotides outside the gene matches: 7. Germline V gene sequence: CDR1 MNHNS, CDR2 SASEGT. In nucleotides, the CDR3 is TGTGCCAGCAGTGAGTGGGGACAGATCGCCGGGGAGCTGTTTTTT. Translating it yields CASSEWGQIAGELFF.

The table lists this clonotype with many counts. This rearrangement joins TRBV6-2 or TRBV6-3 to TRBJ2-7; 7 bases are a match to TRBD1. The germline V gene has CDR1 MNHEY and CDR2 SVGEGT. J lost 7 bases, V lost 2 bases, and 14 bases had no gene match. There are 16 residues in the CDR3. CDR3 amino acids: CASSYVDWDSSGEQYF. Here the CDR3 DNA reads TGTGCCAGCAGTTACGTCGATTGGGACAGTAGTGGTGAGCAGTACTTC.

This clonotype was counted at least ten times. The rearrangement uses TRBV6-1 and TRBJ2-2, with D possibly TRBD2 on 6 matching bases. The CDR3 consists of 13 residues. Germline V CDR1 and CDR2: MNHNS, SASEGT. V was cut by 8 bases and J by 6 bases, with 13 bases left in between. CDR3 sequence (DNA): TGTGCCAGCTCCGGGACTTCCGCCGGGGAGCTGTTTTTT. Protein sequence: CASSGTSAGELFF.

This clonotype came up many times. CDR3 protein: CASSLALAGETQYF. CDR3 nucleotides: TGTGCCAGCAGCTTAGCCCTAGCGGGGGAGACCCAGTACTTC. V and J are TRBV7-8 and TRBJ2-5; TRBD2 matches 9 bases. CDR3 size: 14 residues. The germline V gene has CDR1 SGHVS and CDR2 FQNEAQ. The junction had 1 base not matched to a gene; V was cut back by 0 bases and J by 5 bases. The full variable domain, completed using reference TRBV7-8 and TRBJ2-5, is GAGVSQSPRYKVAKRGQDVALRCDPISGHVSLFWYQQALGQGPEFLTYFQNEAQLDKSGLPSDRFFAERPEGSVSTLKIQRTQQEDSAVYLCASSLALAGETQYFGPGTRLLVL.

This clonotype was recorded at least ten times. The junction differs from germline at one of its ends, possibly a read error. The rearrangement uses TRBV12-3 or TRBV12-4 and TRBJ2-7; 10 bases map to TRBD1. The CDR3 loop spans 15 amino acids. In nucleotides, the CDR3 is TGTGCCAGCAGTTACGGGACAGGGGTCCCGGATGAGCAGTGCTTC. Translated: CASSYGTGVPDEQCF.

A single count supports this clonotype. The chain employs TRBV6-1 and TRBJ1-4, with a possible D match to TRBD1 (5 bases). The CDR3 extends over 15 amino acids. The germline gives CDR1 MNHNS, CDR2 SASEGT. Trimming removed 5 bases at V and 13 bases at J, with 23 bases between. The CDR3 DNA is TGTGCCAGCAGTCTAAGCTGGGGCTCCATGGGGATACTGTTTTTT. It specifies CASSLSWGSMGILFF.

This clonotype was seen repeatedly, ten times or more. Sequence at one end of the junction differs from germline and may be a read error. The chain uses TRBV12-3 or TRBV12-4 and TRBJ1-1; the D is unclear. The CDR3 consists of 12 residues. In nucleotides, the CDR3 is TGTGCCAGCAGTTTTAGAGGCACTGAAGCTTCCTTT. Its protein is CASSFRGTEASF.

The chain carries TRBV10-3 and TRBJ2-3; TRBD2 matches 8 bases. The trim removed 10 bases at V and 1 base at J, leaving 1 base unmatched. The CDR3 has 12 residues. Germline values: CDR1 ENHRY, CDR2 SYGVKD. In DNA, the CDR3 is TGTGCCACCGGGGGGGGCACAGATACGCAGTATTTT. Encoded protein: CATGGGTDTQYF.

This clonotype showed up many times. The chain employs TRBV24-1 and TRBJ1-1; D uncertain. The V end lost 2 bases, the J end lost 1 base, and 16 bases lay between the germline ends. CDR1 is KGHDR, CDR2 SFDVKD, per germline. CDR3 length: 17 amino acids. CDR3 loop: CATSDSRRGLGNTEAFF. In DNA form, the CDR3 reads TGTGCCACCAGTGATTCAAGGCGAGGATTAGGGAACACTGAAGCTTTCTTT.

This clonotype was observed at least ten times. The V gene is TRBV7-2, the J gene TRBJ1-1; TRBD1 aligns across 7 bases. The CDR3 has 14 amino acids. J was trimmed by 4 bases and V by 5 bases; bases with no gene match: 7. Per the germline V gene, CDR1 is SGHTA and CDR2 is FQGNSA. The CDR3 protein is CASSPIDRATEAFF. The CDR3 DNA is TGTGCCAGCAGCCCTATCGACAGGGCCACTGAAGCTTTCTTT.

J is TRBJ2-7 and V is TRBV6-1, with a tentative D call TRBD2 (5 bases). The V gene's germline CDR1 is MNHNS and CDR2 SASEGT. The CDR3 covers 15 residues. With 8 bases removed from V and 2 bases from J, the gap between germline ends came to 19 bases. CDR3 DNA sequence: TGTGCCAGCGGAAAAGGGCCTAGCCCTGCCTACGAGCAGTACTTC. Amino acids: CASGKGPSPAYEQYF.

The genes are TRBV6-1 and TRBJ1-2; D possibly corresponds to TRBD1 (5 bases). Germline CDR1 reads MNHNS; CDR2 reads SASEGT. Trimming removed 6 bases at V and 5 bases at J, with 19 bases between. This CDR3 is 15 amino acids long. Written as DNA, the CDR3 is TGTGCCAGCAGCCCTCAAGGTGACAGCACGTATGGCTACACCTTC. Protein: CASSPQGDSTYGYTF.

The chain links TRBV18 to TRBJ2-7; the D gene is possibly TRBD2 (6 bases). The CDR3 runs 15 residues. Trimming took 3 bases from V and 2 from J, leaving 14 bases between them. Germline V gene sequence: CDR1 KGHSH, CDR2 LQKENI. This CDR3 is CASSPGEAFPYEQYF. The CDR3, as DNA: TGTGCCAGCTCACCGGGGGAGGCATTCCCCTACGAGCAGTACTTC.

This clonotype was seen repeatedly, ten times or more. The V and J genes are TRBV7-8 and TRBJ2-7; 8 bases agree with TRBD2. Germline lookup yields CDR1 SGHVS and CDR2 FQNEAQ. The CDR3 runs 14 residues. After removal of 2 bases from V and 3 bases from J, the junction contained 3 bases not matched to a gene. CDR3 protein: CASSLKREHYEQYF. CDR3 nucleotide sequence: TGTGCCAGCAGCTTAAAGCGGGAGCACTACGAGCAGTACTTC.

This clonotype was counted at least ten times. The V gene is TRBV28, the J gene TRBJ1-5; 8 nucleotides line up with TRBD1. The germline CDR1 and CDR2 sequences are MDHEN and SYDVKM. V trimming: 5 bases; J trimming: 11 bases; junction bases outside the gene matches: 11. The CDR3 runs to 14 residues. CDR3: CASSLGQARTAQHF. Written as DNA, the CDR3 is TGTGCCAGCAGTCTGGGACAGGCAAGGACGGCCCAGCATTTT.

This clonotype was seen many times. The chain couples TRBV12-3 or TRBV12-4 to TRBJ2-7; D not resolved. Trimming removed 3 bases from V and 2 bases from J, with 17 bases in between. The CDR3 sequence is 16 residues long. CDR3 DNA sequence: TGTGCCAGCAGTTTTAATCCGGACGGATTACCCTACGAGCAGTACTTC. It specifies CASSFNPDGLPYEQYF.

This clonotype was seen many times. V and J are TRBV27 and TRBJ1-1, with D unclear. This CDR3 comprises 16 residues. Trimming removed 6 bases from V and 0 bases from J, with 17 bases in between. Germline V gene data show CDR1 as MNHEY and CDR2 as SMNVEV (reference sequence). The CDR3 protein is CASSPTLLPLNTEAFF. The CDR3 DNA reads as TGTGCCAGCAGCCCCACATTGCTGCCCTTGAACACTGAAGCTTTCTTT.

The V gene is TRBV3-1, the J gene TRBJ2-5; maybe TRBD1 (5 bases). Germline CDR1 is LGHDT and CDR2 is YNNKEL (reference sequence). Trimming took 2 bases from V and 5 from J, leaving 12 bases between them. This CDR3 is 14 amino acids long. The DNA of the CDR3 is TGTGCCAGCAGCCAAAGGGGTCGGCGGGAGACCCAGTACTTC. It is translated as CASSQRGRRETQYF.